Shown below are 19 T cell receptor beta chains from a single sample sequenced in a study of cytomegalovirus exposure and HLA in healthy donors (dated by TCRdb to 2016 to 2017). Library creation used the immunoSEQ multiplex PCR assay. Entries here come from immuneACCESS through TCRdb and include only in-frame sequences with V and J called. Some clones fail to appear in such tables; in the studies checked, an unresolved V gene covers under half of the shortfall, and the cause of the remainder is unknown. Counted in this sample were approximately 170,000 clones; around 85% of them appeared once. The top ten constitute 15% to 20% of the sample. The sequencing input was PBMCs. The receptors shown here come from a man younger than 35 in good health and CMV-seropositive.

The rearrangement joins TRBV4-1 to TRBJ1-2, with 8 bases identical to TRBD1. J was trimmed by 4 bases and V by 4 bases; bases with no gene match: 2. Germline assignment: CDR1 MGHRA and CDR2 YSYEKL. The CDR3 length is 13 residues. CDR3 loop: CASSRGQGYGYTF. Written as DNA, the CDR3 is TGCGCCAGCAGCCGCGGACAGGGCTATGGCTACACCTTC.

The chain recombines TRBV7-9 with TRBJ1-1, with TRBD1 identical over 7 bases. V shed 6 bases and J 4 bases; nucleotides not matched to a gene: 11. Germline assignment: CDR1 SEHNR and CDR2 FQNEAQ (reference sequence). This CDR3 region has 15 residues. DNA for the CDR3: TGTGCCAGCAGTAAAAGACAGGGAATCTTCACTGAAGCTTTCTTT. Its protein product is CASSKRQGIFTEAFF.

The chain is built from TRBV27 and TRBJ2-1; 7 bases are shared with TRBD1. V lost 1 base to trimming and J lost 8 bases; unmatched junction nucleotides: 5. The CDR3 consists of 14 residues. Germline V CDR1 and CDR2: MNHEY, SMNVEV (reference sequence). The DNA of the CDR3 is TGTGCCAGCAGTTTATTGCTAGGGGGCCATGAGCAGTTCTTC. It translates to CASSLLLGGHEQFF.

This chain links TRBV11-3 with TRBJ2-3; 9 bases line up with TRBD2. Germline trimming cut 5 bases from V and 4 bases from J; bases unmatched to any gene: 13. Germline V gene sequence: CDR1 SGHNT, CDR2 YENEEA. The CDR3 has 17 amino acids. The CDR3 region is CASSQNGRRGGADTQYF. CDR3 bases: TGTGCCAGCAGCCAGAACGGGCGGCGGGGGGGCGCAGATACGCAGTATTTT.

This chain uses TRBV5-1 with TRBJ1-2; the match to TRBD1 covers 8 bases. Germline V lookup: CDR1 SGHRS, CDR2 YFSETQ. V trimming: 0 bases; J trimming: 6 bases; junction bases outside the gene matches: 7. The CDR3 runs 15 residues. CDR3 residues: CASSLGSGGSDGYTF. In nucleotides, the CDR3 is TGCGCCAGCAGCTTGGGATCAGGGGGCTCGGATGGCTACACCTTC. The full variable domain, with the rest looked up from reference TRBV5-1 and TRBJ1-2, is KAGVTQTPRYLIKTRGQQVTLSCSPISGHRSVSWYQQTPGQGLQFLFEYFSETQRNKGNFPGRFSGRQFSNSRSEMNVSTLELGDSALYLCASSLGSGGSDGYTFGSGTRLTVV.

Only a few counts were recorded for this clone. The J gene is TRBJ2-3, the V gene TRBV11-1; no definite D call. Trimming took off 3 bases at V and 2 bases at J, with 9 bases between the two ends. Germline V gene sequence: CDR1 SGHAT, CDR2 FQDESV (reference sequence). This CDR3 spans 14 amino acids. The CDR3 loop is CASSLGRHTDTQYF. As DNA, the CDR3 is TGTGCCAGCAGCTTGGGCAGACACACAGATACGCAGTATTTT. The complete variable domain, with remaining parts taken from reference TRBV11-1 and TRBJ2-3, reads EAEVAQSPRYKITEKSQAVAFWCDPISGHATLYWYRQILGQGPELLVQFQDESVVDDSQLPKDRFSAERLKGVDSTLKIQPAELGDSAMYLCASSLGRHTDTQYFGPGTRLTVL.

The chain has TRBV10-3 and TRBJ1-5, with a weak D call TRBD1 (6 bases). The germline V gene encodes CDR1 ENHRY and CDR2 SYGVKD. The CDR3 sequence is 14 residues long. Trimming cost V 5 bases and J 0 bases, with 8 bases left between them. CDR3 DNA sequence: TGTGCCATCAGTCCGGACAGTAGCAATCAGCCCCAGCATTTT. It translates to CAISPDSSNQPQHF.

The DNA of the CDR3 is TGTGCCAGCAGCGGCGGAACGGGAGGAAACACCATATATTTT. It is translated as CASSGGTGGNTIYF. The chain has TRBV6-5 and TRBJ1-3; unclear D gene. Germline V gene lookup returns CDR1 MNHEY and CDR2 SVGAGI. The ends were cut back, 6 bases at V and 4 bases at J, with 13 bases in the middle. The CDR3 has 14 residues.

The rearrangement joins TRBV6-5 to TRBJ2-1; perhaps TRBD1 as D (6 bases). From germline, CDR1 is MNHEY and CDR2 SVGAGI. V was pared by 5 bases and J by 6 bases, with 14 bases between. The CDR3 is 14 amino acids. This chain's CDR3 is CASSTGGGLNEQFF. The CDR3 nucleotides read TGTGCCAGCAGTACTGGGGGCGGTCTCAATGAGCAGTTCTTC.

Note on this clone: A read error may produce the germline difference seen at one junction end. This chain links TRBV5-6 with TRBJ2-5, with TRBD1 matching 10 bases. The CDR3 runs to 16 residues. Germline CDR1 SGHDT, CDR2 YYEEEE. The DNA for the CDR3 is TGTGCCAGCAACTTGGGGGGGACAGGGGAGTTAGAGACCCAGTACTTC. Protein sequence: CASNLGGTGELETQYF. The full variable domain, rest sourced from reference TRBV5-6 and TRBJ2-5, is DAGVTQSPTHLIKTRGQQVTLRCSPKSGHDTVSWYQQALGQGPQFIFQYYEEEERQRGNFPDRFSGHQFPNYSSELNVNALLLGDSALYLCASNLGGTGELETQYFGPGTRLLVL.

A few counts support this clone. This sample also contains other DNA sequences that code for the same CDR3. The chain is built from TRBV5-1 and TRBJ2-7, with 7 nucleotides matching TRBD1. V lost 0 bases, J lost 3 bases, and 3 bases stayed unmatched. CDR3 size: 14 residues. Germline CDR1 reads SGHRS; CDR2 reads YFSETQ. The CDR3: CASSLGQGIYEQYF. CDR3 nucleotides: TGCGCCAGCAGCTTGGGACAGGGCATCTACGAGCAGTACTTC.

The gene calls are TRBV28 and TRBJ2-7, with unresolved D. Germline values: CDR1 MDHEN, CDR2 SYDVKM. Trimming pared 6 bases from V and 2 bases from J, leaving 23 bases between. This CDR3 has 17 amino acids. CDR3 residues: CASSSKVAHPRPYEQYF. Here the CDR3 DNA reads TGTGCCAGCAGCTCAAAAGTGGCGCACCCTAGGCCCTACGAGCAGTACTTC.

As to this clone: The sample has other DNA sequences that encode this CDR3 too. This rearrangement joins TRBV9 to TRBJ2-7; D is ambiguous. CDR3 length: 14 amino acids. The V gene's germline CDR1 is SGDLS and CDR2 YYNGEE. Trimming pared 0 bases from V and 3 bases from J, leaving 10 bases between. The CDR3 bases are TGTGCCAGCAGCGTAGGTGGGCAAGGCTACGAGCAGTACTTC. Translation: CASSVGGQGYEQYF.

This clone was recorded a few times. V is TRBV10-2 and J is TRBJ2-7, with a weak D call TRBD1 (6 bases). Germline assignment: CDR1 WSHSY and CDR2 SAAADI. This CDR3 is 12 amino acids long. The V end was cut by 6 bases, the J end by 2 bases, with 8 bases between. CDR3 DNA: TGCGCCAGCAGCAGGGGACCCTACGAGCAGTACTTC. Translated: CASSRGPYEQYF.

This clone was found once. The chain employs TRBV27 and TRBJ2-1; TRBD1 aligns across 7 bases. The trim removed 6 bases at V and 0 bases at J, leaving 5 bases unmatched. The germline V gene encodes CDR1 MNHEY and CDR2 SMNVEV (reference sequence). This CDR3 is 15 amino acids long. The CDR3 region is CASSPGQSSYNEQFF. The CDR3 DNA sequence: TGTGCCAGCAGCCCGGGACAGAGCTCCTACAATGAGCAGTTCTTC.

This chain links TRBV4-1 with TRBJ2-2; no definite D call. V was shortened by 4 bases and J by 1 base, with 10 bases between the two germline ends. CDR1 and CDR2 from the germline V gene are MGHRA and YSYEKL. The CDR3 length is 15 residues. CDR3 loop: CASSPPSVNTGELFF. The CDR3 DNA reads TGCGCCAGCAGCCCTCCATCGGTGAACACCGGGGAGCTGTTTTTT.

The J gene is TRBJ1-1, the V gene TRBV21-1; the listed D gene, TRBD1, was not tested against the DNA. TRBV21-1 is termed a pseudogene. CDR3 length equals 11 residues. DNA of the CDR3: TGTGCCAGCAGTAGGGGCACTGAAGCTTTCTTT. The encoded protein is CASSRGTEAFF.

V and J are TRBV4-2 and TRBJ2-7; 13 bases line up with TRBD2. This CDR3 spans 15 amino acids. Germline CDR1 is LGHNA and CDR2 is YNFKEQ. Trimming took 4 bases from V and 3 from J; bases not matched to a gene: 3. The CDR3 here is CASSRGTSGDYEQYF. The CDR3 nucleotides read TGTGCCAGCAGCCGAGGGACTAGCGGGGACTACGAGCAGTACTTC.

The rearrangement joins TRBV29-1 to TRBJ2-1; 8 nucleotides line up with TRBD2. This CDR3 comprises 13 residues. Germline CDR1 SQVTM, CDR2 ANQGSEA. J was trimmed by 6 bases and V by 3 bases; bases with no gene match: 4. CDR3 DNA sequence: TGCAGCGTTGACTTCGGGAGGGTCAATGAGCAGTTCTTC. It translates to CSVDFGRVNEQFF.